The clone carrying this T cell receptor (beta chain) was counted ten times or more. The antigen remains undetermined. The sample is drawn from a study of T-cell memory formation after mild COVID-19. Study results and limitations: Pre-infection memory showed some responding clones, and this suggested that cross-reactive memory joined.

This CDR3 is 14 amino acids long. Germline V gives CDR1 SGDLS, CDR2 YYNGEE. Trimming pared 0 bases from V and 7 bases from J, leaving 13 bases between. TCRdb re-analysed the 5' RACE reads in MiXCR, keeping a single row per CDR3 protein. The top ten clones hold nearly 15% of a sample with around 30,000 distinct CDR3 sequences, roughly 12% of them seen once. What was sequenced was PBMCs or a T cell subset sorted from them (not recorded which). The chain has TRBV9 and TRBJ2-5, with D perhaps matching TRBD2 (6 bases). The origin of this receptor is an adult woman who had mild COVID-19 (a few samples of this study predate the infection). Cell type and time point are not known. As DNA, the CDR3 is TGTGCCAGCAGCGTAGTTCCTCTCGGGGGGACCCAGTACTTC. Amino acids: CASSVVPLGGTQYF.